The next 26 T cell receptor beta chains were all read from a single sample in a study of shared clonotypes between healthy human individuals. Cells designated naive CD8 were CD45RO-negative and were positively selected for CCR7, with terminally differentiated effector memory CD45RA+ cells excluded. TCRdb keeps only in-frame clones here, not all; method: immunoSEQ multiplex PCR. The profile covers around 2,000,000 clones, with over 85% appearing a single time and less than 1.5% taken by the ten largest. Sequencing was done on a sample of naive CD8+ T cells sorted from blood. The origin of the receptors is a man younger than 30 in good health.

CDR3 protein: CASSLPGRNTEAFF. The CDR3 nucleotides are TGTGCCAGCAGCTTACCGGGGAGGAACACTGAAGCTTTCTTT. The chain recombines TRBV7-8 with TRBJ1-1; D gene uncertain. Trimming removed 2 bases from V and 1 base from J, with 8 bases in between. The germline V gene encodes CDR1 SGHVS and CDR2 FQNEAQ. The CDR3 is 14 residues long.

This chain links TRBV18 with TRBJ2-1, with 8 positions matching TRBD2. Trimming removed 3 bases from V and 4 bases from J; junction bases left unmatched: 5. The CDR3 sequence is 15 residues long. CDR1 and CDR2 (germline): KGHSH, LQKENI. CDR3 nucleotide sequence: TGTGCCAGCTCACCGCCTAGCGGGTTATACAATGAGCAGTTCTTC. Amino acid sequence: CASSPPSGLYNEQFF.

This clone came up once. The identical CDR3 is also encoded by other nucleotide sequences in the sample. V usage is TRBV9 and J usage is TRBJ2-7, with unresolved D. The ends were cut back, 3 bases at V and 3 bases at J, with 7 bases in the middle. Looked up from germline, CDR1 is SGDLS and CDR2 is YYNGEE. The CDR3 loop spans 12 amino acids. In DNA, the CDR3 is TGTGCCAGCAGCGGGCTCAACTACGAGCAGTACTTC. It translates to CASSGLNYEQYF.

The V and J genes are TRBV6-5 and TRBJ2-7; D might be TRBD1 (5 bases). Germline CDR1 reads MNHEY; CDR2 reads SVGAGI. The CDR3 sequence is 14 residues long. Trimming removed 2 bases from V and 4 bases from J, with 12 bases in between. Written as DNA, the CDR3 is TGTGCCAGCAGTTACAACATTCAGGGTTACGAGCAGTACTTC. Its protein product is CASSYNIQGYEQYF.

The chain is built from TRBV5-1 and TRBJ2-7, with D tentatively TRBD1 or TRBD2 (5 bases each). Germline V gene lookup returns CDR1 SGHRS and CDR2 YFSETQ. The V end lost 4 bases, the J end lost 4 bases, and 15 bases lay between the germline ends. CDR3 length equals 14 residues. This CDR3 reads CASSRDGSLYEQYF. For the CDR3, the DNA is TGCGCCAGCAGCCGGGACGGATCTTTATACGAGCAGTACTTC.

V gene TRBV14 combines with J gene TRBJ1-6; weak D call: TRBD1 (5 bases). Germline V CDR1 and CDR2: SGHDN, FVKESK. V was pared by 1 base and J by 8 bases, with 12 bases between. The CDR3 extends over 15 amino acids. The CDR3 nucleotides read TGTGCCAGCAGCCAAGGGGGACGGGGGGATTCACCCCTCCACTTT. Amino acids: CASSQGGRGDSPLHF.

The chain is built from TRBV6-5 and TRBJ2-7; the match to TRBD1 covers 7 bases. Germline loops: CDR1 MNHEY, CDR2 SVGAGI. The CDR3 extends over 13 amino acids. Trimming took 2 bases from V and 6 from J; bases not matched to a gene: 4. CDR3 in DNA: TGTGCCAGCAGTTACACCAACAGGGGCGAGCAGTACTTC. Its protein product is CASSYTNRGEQYF.

This clone was counted a few times. The gene calls are TRBV11-2 and TRBJ2-7, with TRBD1 matching over 9 bases. Trimming at V came to 4 bases and at J to 3 bases, leaving 7 bases not matched to a gene. Germline V gene data show CDR1 as SGHAT and CDR2 as FQNNGV. This CDR3 has 15 amino acids. CDR3 amino acids: CASSSGQGRVYEQYF. For the CDR3, the DNA is TGTGCCAGCAGCTCCGGACAGGGGAGAGTCTACGAGCAGTACTTC.

A remark on this clone: This same CDR3 is encoded by further DNA sequences in the sample. The rearrangement joins TRBV6-6 to TRBJ2-3; D is undetermined. The CDR3 covers 11 residues. CDR1 and CDR2 (germline): MNHNY, SVGAGI (reference sequence). With 0 bases removed from V and 6 bases from J, the gap between germline ends came to 1 base. CDR3 residues: CASSYSDTQYF. The CDR3, as DNA: TGTGCCAGCAGTTACTCCGATACGCAGTATTTT.

The chain uses TRBV6-1 and TRBJ2-7; 11 bases line up with TRBD2. Trimming cost V 1 base and J 3 bases; bases outside gene matches: 2. This CDR3 comprises 15 residues. Germline CDR1 reads MNHNS; CDR2 reads SASEGT. The CDR3 DNA reads TGTGCCAGCAGTGAAGTGACTAGCGGGGTCTACGAGCAGTACTTC. Translated: CASSEVTSGVYEQYF.

The chain uses TRBV7-6 and TRBJ2-7; 9 nucleotides match TRBD1. Per germline, CDR1 SGHVS and CDR2 FNYEAQ. Trimming cost V 5 bases and J 0 bases; bases outside gene matches: 5. This CDR3 has 15 residues. In DNA, the CDR3 is TGTGCCAGCAGCCCCGGGACAGGGAGCTCCTACGAGCAGTACTTC. It translates to CASSPGTGSSYEQYF.

The rearrangement joins TRBV4-3 to TRBJ2-2, with a tentative D call TRBD1 (6 bases). This CDR3 is 15 amino acids long. Germline V gives CDR1 LGHNA, CDR2 YSLEER. V was pared by 4 bases and J by 5 bases, with 14 bases between. In DNA form, the CDR3 reads TGCGCCAGCAGCCTAAGAACAGGGCGAACCGGGGAGCTGTTTTTT. Protein product: CASSLRTGRTGELFF.

The chain carries TRBV7-2 and TRBJ2-5; a possible D gene is TRBD2 (6 bases). This CDR3 has 15 residues. CDR1 is SGHTA, CDR2 FQGNSA, per germline. Trimming took 2 bases from V and 2 from J, leaving 12 bases between them. CDR3 amino acids: CASSLFGGTQETQYF. DNA for the CDR3: TGTGCCAGCAGCTTATTCGGCGGGACTCAAGAGACCCAGTACTTC.

The chain joins TRBV6-5 to TRBJ1-1; possible D gene TRBD1, 5 bases. V lost 5 bases and J 7 bases, leaving 20 bases between the germline ends. The germline V gene encodes CDR1 MNHEY and CDR2 SVGAGI. The CDR3 has 15 amino acids. For the CDR3, the DNA is TGTGCCAGCAGTCGGGGGTTGGGGGTAGGGGATGAAGCTTTCTTT. Translation gives CASSRGLGVGDEAFF.

The CDR3 sequence is CASSLSSPGDTIYF. CDR3 nucleotide sequence: TGCGCCAGCAGCTTGAGTTCCCCGGGGGACACCATATATTTT. The chain joins TRBV5-1 to TRBJ1-3, with D maybe TRBD1 (5 bases). The V gene lost 1 base and the J gene lost 8 bases, with 13 bases spanning the gap. The germline V gene has CDR1 SGHRS and CDR2 YFSETQ. This CDR3 has 14 residues.

Comment on this clone: At the DNA level, this CDR3 is encoded by other sequences in the same sample as well. This chain links TRBV30 with TRBJ2-1, with a possible D match to TRBD1 (5 bases). V lost 0 bases to trimming and J lost 0 bases, with 12 bases between them. The CDR3 length is 16 residues. From germline, CDR1 is GTSNPN and CDR2 SVGIG (reference sequence). The CDR3 bases are TGTGCCTGGAGTGTGCAGGGCTCCCCCTCCTACAATGAGCAGTTCTTC. It translates to CAWSVQGSPSYNEQFF.

A word on this clone: At the DNA level, this CDR3 is encoded by other sequences in the same sample as well. The chain has TRBV27 and TRBJ2-3; D ambiguous. V was pared by 2 bases and J by 3 bases, with 6 bases between. This CDR3 contains 13 residues. Germline-derived CDR1 and CDR2 are MNHEY and SMNVEV (reference sequence). The CDR3 DNA sequence: TGTGCCAGCAGTTTAATCGATACAGATACGCAGTATTTT. As protein: CASSLIDTDTQYF.

The V and J genes are TRBV27 and TRBJ1-3; maybe TRBD1 (5 bases). CDR1 and CDR2 from the germline V gene are MNHEY and SMNVEV (reference sequence). The CDR3 length is 16 residues. The germline V and J ends were trimmed by 3 bases and 0 bases, with 12 bases remaining between them. CDR3 sequence (DNA): TGTGCCAGCAGTTTTCAGGGTCCTTACTCTGGAAACACCATATATTTT. Translating it yields CASSFQGPYSGNTIYF.

The chain uses TRBV28 and TRBJ2-7, with TRBD1 matching over 7 bases. Germline V gene sequence: CDR1 MDHEN, CDR2 SYDVKM. The CDR3 consists of 19 residues. Germline trimming cut 6 bases from V and 6 bases from J; bases unmatched to any gene: 26. For the CDR3, the DNA is TGTGCCAGCAGCACCTATCGGGATACCGATGGACAGGTCAATACCGAGCAGTACTTC. As protein: CASSTYRDTDGQVNTEQYF.

This rearrangement joins TRBV4-1 to TRBJ2-1; D is unresolved. Germline V gene lookup returns CDR1 MGHRA and CDR2 YSYEKL. V was shortened by 5 bases and J by 0 bases, with 11 bases between the two germline ends. The CDR3 totals 15 residues. CDR3: CASSGSTSSYNEQFF. DNA for the CDR3: TGCGCCAGCAGCGGAAGCACGAGCTCCTACAATGAGCAGTTCTTC.

The rearrangement links TRBV7-9 to TRBJ2-2, with D hard to call. CDR1 is SEHNR and CDR2 is FQNEAQ in the germline V gene (reference sequence). The CDR3 covers 16 residues. The V gene lost 6 bases and the J gene lost 1 base, with 15 bases spanning the gap. Here the CDR3 reads CASRYPYQENTGELFF. CDR3 sequence (DNA): TGTGCCAGCAGATACCCATACCAAGAGAACACCGGGGAGCTGTTTTTT. The full variable domain, in which reference TRBV7-9 and TRBJ2-2 provide the parts outside the CDR3, is DTGVSQNPRHKITKRGQNVTFRCDPISEHNRLYWYRQTLGQGPEFLTYFQNEAQLEKSRLLSDRFSAERPKGSFSTLEIQRTEQGDSAMYLCASRYPYQENTGELFFGEGSRLTVL.

The chain is built from TRBV2 and TRBJ2-1, with D perhaps matching TRBD2 (6 bases). Between the trimmed V and J ends, which lost 8 bases and 4 bases, there was a span of 12 bases. The length of the CDR3 is 13 residues. The germline gives CDR1 SNHLY, CDR2 FYNNEI. CDR3 sequence (DNA): TGTGCCAGCCTAGACGGAGGGTACAATGAGCAGTTCTTC. Its protein product is CASLDGGYNEQFF.

The rearrangement links TRBV7-6 to TRBJ2-3; TRBD2 matches at 14 bases. V trimming: 5 bases; J trimming: 4 bases; junction bases outside the gene matches: 5. CDR3 length: 16 amino acids. CDR1 and CDR2 from the germline V gene are SGHVS and FNYEAQ. The CDR3 sequence: CASSHGLAGGSDTQYF. The CDR3 DNA reads as TGTGCCAGCAGCCACGGACTAGCGGGGGGATCAGATACGCAGTATTTT.

This chain uses TRBV6-5 with TRBJ2-7; no reliable D call. The CDR3 is 14 amino acids. The V and J ends lost 6 bases and 5 bases respectively, with 17 bases between them. Per germline, CDR1 MNHEY and CDR2 SVGAGI. This CDR3 is CASSDRWNGDEQYF. The CDR3 DNA sequence: TGTGCCAGCAGCGATCGCTGGAATGGTGACGAGCAGTACTTC.

The chain couples TRBV7-8 to TRBJ1-1; D unclear. The ends were cut back, 0 bases at V and 8 bases at J, with 10 bases in the middle. Germline V gives CDR1 SGHVS, CDR2 FQNEAQ. The CDR3 is 13 residues long. CDR3 nucleotides: TGTGCCAGCAGCTTAGCGCAAAGCTTAGAAGCTTTCTTT. Its protein product is CASSLAQSLEAFF.

This clone occurred once. V is TRBV9 and J is TRBJ2-1; D tentatively fits TRBD1 or TRBD2 (5 bases each). This CDR3 spans 16 amino acids. The V end was cut by 0 bases, the J end by 2 bases, with 12 bases between. Germline V gene sequence: CDR1 SGDLS, CDR2 YYNGEE. CDR3 region: CASSVGGSPTYNEQFF. DNA of the CDR3: TGTGCCAGCAGCGTAGGGGGGAGTCCGACCTACAATGAGCAGTTCTTC.